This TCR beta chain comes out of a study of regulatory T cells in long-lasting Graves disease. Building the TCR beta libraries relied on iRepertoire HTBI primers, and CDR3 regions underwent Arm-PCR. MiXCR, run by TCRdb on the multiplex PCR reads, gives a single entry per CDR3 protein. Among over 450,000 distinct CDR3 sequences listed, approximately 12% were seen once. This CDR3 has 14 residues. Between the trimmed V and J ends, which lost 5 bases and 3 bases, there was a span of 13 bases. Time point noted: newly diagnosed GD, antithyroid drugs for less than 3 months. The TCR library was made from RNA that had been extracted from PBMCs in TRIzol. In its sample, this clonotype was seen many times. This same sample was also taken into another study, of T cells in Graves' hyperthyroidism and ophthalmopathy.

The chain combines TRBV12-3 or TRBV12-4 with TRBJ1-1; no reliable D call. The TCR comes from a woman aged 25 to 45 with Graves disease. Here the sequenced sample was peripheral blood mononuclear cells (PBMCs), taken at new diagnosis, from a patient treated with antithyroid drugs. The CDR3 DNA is TGTGCCAGCAGTCCTGGCGGCTGGGACACTGAAGCTTTCTTT. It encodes CASSPGGWDTEAFF.